This T cell receptor beta chain is drawn from a study of cytomegalovirus exposure and HLA in healthy donors. For the study at large: There were about 85 million unique TCRs (from HLA-typed donors) in an early data release.

Study observations and caveats: Earlier analysis looked at TCR beta V segments, and most were productive about 90% or about 30% of the time.

There are a few counts of this clone. Its target is unknown. This PCR relied on a set of 60 Vbeta primers and 13 Jbeta primers. The data were produced by immunoSEQ multiplex PCR, yet TCRdb's version contains in-frame clones alone and is incomplete. Of about 140,000 clones listed, more than 8% are singletons. The CDR3 runs 17 residues. V lost 5 bases and J lost 0; bases outside the gene matches: 11. The germline gives CDR1 SGHRS, CDR2 YFSETQ. The chain couples TRBV5-1 to TRBJ2-3, with 8 bases lining up with TRBD2. The sample was PBMCs. The receptor comes from a man aged 45-65 years in good health and CMV-seronegative. CDR3 in DNA: TGCGCCAGCAGGAAAGCCGGGCGGGGGGCAAGCACAGATACGCAGTATTTT. This translates into CASRKAGRGASTDTQYF.